The 10 T cell receptor beta chains in this list originate from one sample, sequenced in a study of blood T cell repertoires in COVID-19. Generated by immunoSEQ multiplex PCR, the TCRdb table keeps only in-frame clones and is missing some. This sample has 130,000 to 150,000 clones, with approximately 88% found just once. Material for sequencing was peripheral blood. Every receptor here comes from a woman aged 45-65 years with acute or convalescent COVID-19.

The rearrangement joins TRBV30 to TRBJ2-6; D might be TRBD1 (5 bases). V dropped 4 bases and J dropped 4 bases, with 14 bases sitting between them. This CDR3 has 15 amino acids. Germline CDR1 and CDR2: GTSNPN and SVGIG (reference sequence). The CDR3 here is CAWTTDILGANVLTF. The CDR3 nucleotides are TGTGCCTGGACCACGGACATACTGGGGGCCAACGTCCTGACTTTC.

The CDR3 DNA follows: TGTGCCAGTAGTATAGGAGCTTATAGCAATCAGCCCCAGCATTTT. It yields the protein CASSIGAYSNQPQHF. The chain employs TRBV19 and TRBJ1-5; unclear D gene. V was trimmed by 1 base and J by 0 bases, leaving 7 bases between them. Looked up from germline, CDR1 is LNHDA and CDR2 is SQIVND (reference sequence). The CDR3 spans 15 residues. The variable domain in full, with the rest retrieved from reference TRBV19 and TRBJ1-5, is DGGITQSPKYLFRKEGQNVTLSCEQNLNHDAMYWYRQDPGQGLRLIYYSQIVNDFQKGDIAEGYSVSREKKESFPLTVTSAQKNPTAFYLCASSIGAYSNQPQHFGDGTRLSIL.

The chain couples TRBV1 to TRBJ2-7; the D call TRBD1 from the table was never checked on the DNA. TRBV1 is listed as a pseudogene. The CDR3 is 13 amino acids. DNA for the CDR3: TGCACCAGCAGCAGGACAGGGAGATACGAGCAGTACTTC. Its translation is CTSSRTGRYEQYF.

The rearrangement joins TRBV13 to TRBJ1-1; D uncertain. This CDR3 is 11 amino acids long. Germline CDR1 and CDR2: PRHDT and FYEKMQ (reference sequence). V lost 7 bases and J lost 3, with 6 bases in between. CDR3 loop: CASILYTEAFF. CDR3 bases: TGTGCCAGCATACTATACACTGAAGCTTTCTTT.

The chain joins TRBV12-3 or TRBV12-4 to TRBJ2-1; maybe TRBD2 (6 bases). This CDR3 contains 13 residues. V gave up 3 bases and J gave up 14 bases, with 17 bases separating them. CDR3 bases: TGTGCCAGCAGTTTGGGGGACTCGACGAGCGAGTTCTTC. Translated, it gives CASSLGDSTSEFF.

The chain employs TRBV7-8 and TRBJ2-6; no clear D gene. The length of the CDR3 is 16 residues. Trimming took 6 bases from V and 4 from J, leaving 16 bases between them. Germline loops: CDR1 SGHVS, CDR2 FQNEAQ. The CDR3 DNA sequence: TGTGCCAGCAGTCATCGCCGGGTTTCCGGGGCCAACGTCCTGACTTTC. It codes for CASSHRRVSGANVLTF.

The chain is built from TRBV10-1 and TRBJ2-7; 7 bases agree with TRBD1. This CDR3 is built from 12 residues. The V segment lost 8 bases and the J segment 3 bases; nucleotides outside the gene matches: 4. Germline V gene sequence: CDR1 WNHNN, CDR2 SYGVQD (reference sequence). The CDR3 loop is CASGDRFYEQYF. CDR3 nucleotide sequence: TGCGCCAGCGGGGACAGATTCTACGAGCAGTACTTC.

The chain joins TRBV5-6 to TRBJ2-7; D unclear. Germline-derived CDR1 and CDR2 are SGHDT and YYEEEE. This CDR3 is built from 11 residues. V dropped 2 bases and J dropped 4 bases, with 4 bases sitting between them. In DNA, the CDR3 is TGTGCCAGCAGCTTAGAGTACGAGCAGTACTTC. Its protein is CASSLEYEQYF.

The gene calls are TRBV28 and TRBJ1-5, with D maybe TRBD1 (6 bases). V was shortened by 5 bases and J by 8 bases, with 22 bases between the two germline ends. CDR3 size: 16 residues. CDR1 and CDR2 from the germline V gene are MDHEN and SYDVKM. CDR3 in amino acids: CASSPTWAGVPKPQHF. CDR3 sequence (DNA): TGTGCCAGCAGTCCCACCTGGGCAGGGGTGCCGAAGCCCCAGCATTTT.

The V call is TRBV6-5, the J call TRBJ2-1, with D unresolved. CDR3 length: 14 residues. Trimming stripped 4 bases from V and 6 bases from J, with 13 bases between. Germline V gene sequence: CDR1 MNHEY, CDR2 SVGAGI. The CDR3 here is CASSSSRRSNEQFF. CDR3 in DNA: TGTGCCAGCAGTTCCTCTAGGAGATCCAATGAGCAGTTCTTC.